The 11 T cell receptor beta chains below all came from one sample that was sequenced in a study of T cell responses to AZD1222 COVID-19 vaccine. Profiling relied on immunoSEQ multiplex PCR, and the TCRdb table lists in-frame clones only, not all of them. The data contain around 100,000 clones, 70% to 90% of them singletons. The input for sequencing was peripheral blood, taken on day 0 of AZD1222 vaccination. Source of these receptors: an adult in good health.

This clone has just one count. This CDR3 is CASSQQGAWYSNQPQHF. CDR3 nucleotide sequence: TGTGCCAGCAGTCAACAGGGGGCTTGGTATAGCAATCAGCCCCAGCATTTT. The chain joins TRBV6-2 or TRBV6-3 to TRBJ1-5; 9 bases match TRBD1. The CDR3 consists of 17 residues. The V segment lost 5 bases and the J segment 0 bases; nucleotides outside the gene matches: 8. Germline loops: CDR1 MNHEY, CDR2 SVGEGT.

This clone appeared once. The genes are TRBV27 and TRBJ1-2; D uncertain. Germline CDR1 and CDR2: MNHEY and SMNVEV (reference sequence). The CDR3 loop spans 13 amino acids. Trimming took off 5 bases at V and 3 bases at J, with 10 bases between the two ends. CDR3 in DNA: TGTGCCAGCAGTGCCCTTTCTGACTATGGCTACACCTTC. Translating gives CASSALSDYGYTF.

This clone was counted a few times. V and J are TRBV7-9 and TRBJ1-3, with D unclear. V was cut by 7 bases and J by 2 bases, with 12 bases left in between. The CDR3 extends over 14 amino acids. The germline gives CDR1 SEHNR, CDR2 FQNEAQ (reference sequence). Written as DNA, the CDR3 is TGTGCCAGCACCTCAGCCCGGCCTGGAAACACCATATATTTT. Translation: CASTSARPGNTIYF. Drawing the rest from reference TRBV7-9 and TRBJ1-3, the complete variable domain is DTGVSQNPRHKITKRGQNVTFRCDPISEHNRLYWYRQTLGQGPEFLTYFQNEAQLEKSRLLSDRFSAERPKGSFSTLEIQRTEQGDSAMYLCASTSARPGNTIYFGEGSWLTVV.

This chain joins TRBV7-9 and TRBJ2-7, with 8 nucleotides matching TRBD1. The V and J ends lost 5 bases and 0 bases, in that order; junction bases with no gene match: 15. The CDR3 length is 18 residues. The germline CDR1 and CDR2 sequences are SEHNR and FQNEAQ (reference sequence). The CDR3 nucleotides read TGTGCCAGCAGCCCGTGGGGTATCCAGGGGGCCTACTCCTACGAGCAGTACTTC. Its protein is CASSPWGIQGAYSYEQYF.

About this clone: Mismatch with germline at one junction end may stem from a read error. The chain has TRBV5-1 and TRBJ2-3; TRBD2 matches 8 bases. The CDR3 length is 15 residues. CDR1 is SGHRS, CDR2 YFSETQ, per germline. As DNA, the CDR3 is TGTGCCAGCAAACCACAGACTAGCGGCACAGATACGCAGTATTTT. It encodes CASKPQTSGTDTQYF.

Worth noting for this clone: At one end the junction does not follow the germline gene, possibly because of a read error. This chain links TRBV5-1 with TRBJ1-2; no definite D call. Germline V gives CDR1 SGHRS, CDR2 YFSETQ. The CDR3 covers 13 residues. Written as DNA, the CDR3 is TGTGCCAGCAGCCCCGACGGTTTAAGAGGCTACACCTTC. It codes for CASSPDGLRGYTF.

This clone was seen only once. The chain is built from TRBV10-3 and TRBJ2-3, with 9 bases that match TRBD1. CDR1 is ENHRY, CDR2 SYGVKD, per germline. V dropped 4 bases and J dropped 2; count of bases not matched to a gene: 7. The CDR3 totals 16 residues. The CDR3 loop is CAISVGQGMITDTQYF. The CDR3, as DNA: TGTGCCATCAGTGTAGGACAGGGGATGATCACAGATACGCAGTATTTT.

The V call is TRBV29-1, the J call TRBJ2-3, with TRBD1 matching 8 bases. There are 14 residues in the CDR3. V trimming: 6 bases; J trimming: 2 bases; junction bases outside the gene matches: 7. Germline V gene data show CDR1 as SQVTM and CDR2 as ANQGSEA. CDR3 nucleotide sequence: TGCAGCGTCCCATGGACAGGGAACACAGATACGCAGTATTTT. Translating it yields CSVPWTGNTDTQYF.

The chain uses TRBV7-2 and TRBJ1-5; possible D gene TRBD1, 5 bases. Germline CDR1 is SGHTA and CDR2 is FQGNSA. The CDR3 sequence is 14 residues long. V gave up 5 bases and J gave up 3 bases, with 11 bases separating them. CDR3 DNA sequence: TGTGCCAGCAGCCCCCGGGGCTACAATCAGCCCCAGCATTTT. This sequence encodes CASSPRGYNQPQHF.

This clone was observed a handful of times. The CDR3 here is CASSDHGLKAFF. As DNA, the CDR3 is TGTGCCAGCAGCGATCATGGGCTAAAAGCTTTCTTT. The chain is built from TRBV11-2 and TRBJ1-1, with D unclear. The CDR3 sequence is 12 residues long. Per germline, CDR1 SGHAT and CDR2 FQNNGV. V was pared by 5 bases and J by 9 bases, with 13 bases between.

This clone appeared once. The rearrangement links TRBV29-1 to TRBJ2-3; TRBD1 aligns across 8 bases. J lost 4 bases, V lost 7 bases, and 10 bases had no gene match. From germline, CDR1 is SQVTM and CDR2 ANQGSEA. CDR3 length equals 14 residues. CDR3 sequence (DNA): TGCAGCGCCCCCCGACAGGGGCAGGCAGATACGCAGTATTTT. This encodes CSAPRQGQADTQYF.